This passage covers 17 T cell receptor beta chains from one sample sequenced in a study of monozygotic twins with inflammatory bowel disease. Reanalyzing the 5' RACE reads, TCRdb keeps one entry per CDR3 protein, without DNA. The sample's table shows some 400,000 distinct CDR3 sequences. The sample taken for sequencing was blood. The receptor set was obtained from a human donor with ulcerative colitis or Crohn's disease, or a healthy co-twin of an affected twin (not recorded which).

This chain connects TRBV5-1 to TRBJ2-2. The CDR3 covers 13 residues. CDR1 SGHRS and CDR2 YFSETQ come from the germline V gene. The CDR3: CASSLLGSGEPFF.

The chain joins TRBV5-1 to TRBJ1-4; TCRdb gives TRBD1 as the D gene, but with no DNA this cannot be confirmed. The germline gives CDR1 SGHRS, CDR2 YFSETQ. This CDR3 is built from 16 residues. CDR3 region: CASSLEKGGEGEKLFF.

The chain is built from TRBV12-3 or TRBV12-4 and TRBJ2-4; TCRdb calls TRBD2, which cannot be checked without DNA. The CDR3 is 15 amino acids. This CDR3 is CASSVGGIAKNIQYF.

V is TRBV6-1 and J is TRBJ2-3; without DNA, the TCRdb call of TRBD1 cannot be checked. Germline CDR1 is MNHNS and CDR2 is SASEGT. This CDR3 is built from 15 residues. The chain's CDR3 is CASSPYQGFTDTQYF.

V gene TRBV5-1 combines with J gene TRBJ2-5; with no DNA, the TCRdb D assignment of TRBD1 cannot be verified. Germline V gene data show CDR1 as SGHRS and CDR2 as YFSETQ. There are 18 residues in the CDR3. CDR3 sequence: CASSPLGRGTTSGETQYF.

The chain carries TRBV13 and TRBJ2-7; TCRdb gives TRBD1 as the D gene, but with no DNA this cannot be confirmed. Germline assignment: CDR1 PRHDT and CDR2 FYEKMQ (reference sequence). The CDR3 totals 15 residues. The CDR3 spells CASSEGTGSSYEQYF.

The V and J genes are TRBV7-6 and TRBJ1-5; absent DNA, TCRdb's TRBD1 call cannot be checked. CDR3 size: 14 residues. Germline V gene sequence: CDR1 SGHVS, CDR2 FNYEAQ. The CDR3: CASSPTGANQPQHF.

The V and J genes are TRBV20-1 and TRBJ2-1; the TRBD1 assignment by TCRdb is unverifiable without DNA. Germline-derived CDR1 and CDR2 are DFQATT and SNEGSKA (reference sequence). CDR3 length: 14 amino acids. CDR3 sequence reads: CSASQWERIDEQFF.

The chain is built from TRBV18 and TRBJ2-5; TCRdb picks TRBD2, but there is no DNA to check that call. The germline gives CDR1 KGHSH, CDR2 LQKENI. This CDR3 contains 13 residues. The CDR3 spells CASSPLAQETQYF.

This chain joins TRBV6-2 or TRBV6-3 and TRBJ2-2; TCRdb gives TRBD1 as the D gene, but with no DNA this cannot be confirmed. Germline values: CDR1 MNHEY, CDR2 SVGEGT. The CDR3 loop spans 14 amino acids. CDR3 region: CASSYIPSTGELFF.

The V gene is TRBV6-6, the J gene TRBJ1-1. This CDR3 is 13 amino acids long. CDR1 MNHNY and CDR2 SVGAGI come from the germline V gene (reference sequence). This chain's CDR3 is CASRGYVVNMAFF.

The V call is TRBV9, the J call TRBJ2-5. Germline-derived CDR1 and CDR2 are SGDLS and YYNGEE. The CDR3 loop spans 14 amino acids. This CDR3 is CASSVGQVQETQYF.

V is TRBV18 and J is TRBJ2-7; TCRdb picks TRBD1, but there is no DNA to check that call. Germline CDR1 reads KGHSH; CDR2 reads LQKENI. CDR3 length equals 14 residues. The CDR3 sequence is CASSPGQATYEQYF. Looking up the rest from reference TRBV18 and TRBJ2-7 gives the full variable domain: NAGVMQNPRHLVRRRGQEARLRCSPMKGHSHVYWYRQLPEEGLKFMVYLQKENIIDESGMPKERFSAEFPKEGPSILRIQQVVRGDSAAYFCASSPGQATYEQYFGPGTRLTVT.

The chain couples TRBV6-1 to TRBJ2-7; TCRdb calls TRBD1, which cannot be checked without DNA. The CDR3 is 14 residues long. Germline assignment: CDR1 MNHNS and CDR2 SASEGT. CDR3 sequence: CASARGGPPYEQYF.

The chain recombines TRBV6-1 with TRBJ2-2; TCRdb returns TRBD1, unconfirmable since there is no DNA. Per the germline V gene, CDR1 is MNHNS and CDR2 is SASEGT. This CDR3 has 15 amino acids. CDR3 residues: CASSAGQGAAGELFF.

The genes are TRBV29-1 and TRBJ2-7; TCRdb outputs TRBD2, but without DNA this stays unchecked. CDR3 length: 13 residues. From germline, CDR1 is SQVTM and CDR2 ANQGSEA. CDR3 protein: CSVNRGSAREQYF.

This rearrangement joins TRBV2 to TRBJ2-3; TCRdb gives TRBD1 as the D gene, but with no DNA this cannot be confirmed. Germline-derived CDR1 and CDR2 are SNHLY and FYNNEI. CDR3 length: 14 amino acids. CDR3 in amino acids: CASRGGPGTDTQYF.